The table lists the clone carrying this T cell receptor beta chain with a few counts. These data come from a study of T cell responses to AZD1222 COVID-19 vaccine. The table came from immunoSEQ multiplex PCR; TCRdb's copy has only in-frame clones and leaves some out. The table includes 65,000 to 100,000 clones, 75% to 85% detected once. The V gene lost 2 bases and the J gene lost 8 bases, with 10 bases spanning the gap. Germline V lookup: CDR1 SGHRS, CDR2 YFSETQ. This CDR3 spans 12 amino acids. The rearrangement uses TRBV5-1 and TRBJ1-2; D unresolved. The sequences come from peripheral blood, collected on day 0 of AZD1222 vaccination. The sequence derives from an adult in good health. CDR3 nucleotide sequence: TGCGCCAGCAGCTTAGGAACGGGAGGCTACACCTTC. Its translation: CASSLGTGGYTF.